This TCR beta chain was captured in a study of cytomegalovirus exposure and HLA in healthy donors. Study observations and caveats: Indistinguishability led to the exclusion of some V segments, TRBV6-2 and TRBV6-3 included. Researchers reportedly found TCR beta sequences accurately predicted most subjects' HLA-A and HLA-B alleles.

About this clone itself: Its specificity is not known.

V dropped 3 bases and J dropped 4; count of bases not matched to a gene: 6. Germline lookup yields CDR1 SEHNR and CDR2 FQNEAQ (reference sequence). This CDR3 is 15 amino acids long. Primers included in the PCR were 60 Vbeta and 13 Jbeta primers. The data were produced by immunoSEQ multiplex PCR, yet TCRdb's version contains in-frame clones alone and is incomplete. The sample holds over 120,000 clones, 75% to 85% seen once. The chain uses TRBV7-9 and TRBJ1-3; 7 nucleotides line up with TRBD1. The material sequenced was PBMCs. This sequence was found in a young woman in good health and CMV-seropositive. CDR3 coding DNA: TGTGCCAGCAGCTTGAATAGGGGGCCCGGAAACACCATATATTTT. Translation gives CASSLNRGPGNTIYF.